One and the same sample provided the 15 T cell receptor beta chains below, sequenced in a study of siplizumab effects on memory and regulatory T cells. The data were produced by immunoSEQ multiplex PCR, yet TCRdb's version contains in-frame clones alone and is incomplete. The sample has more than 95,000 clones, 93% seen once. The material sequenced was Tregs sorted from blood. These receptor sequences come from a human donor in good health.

The CDR3 sequence: CASSTRDNQPQHF. CDR3 bases: TGTGCCAGCAGTACCAGGGACAATCAGCCCCAGCATTTT. This rearrangement joins TRBV6-6 to TRBJ1-5; maybe TRBD1 (5 bases). This CDR3 has 13 residues. CDR1 is MNHNY and CDR2 is SVGAGI in the germline V gene (reference sequence). V was cut by 5 bases and J by 3 bases, with 8 bases left in between.

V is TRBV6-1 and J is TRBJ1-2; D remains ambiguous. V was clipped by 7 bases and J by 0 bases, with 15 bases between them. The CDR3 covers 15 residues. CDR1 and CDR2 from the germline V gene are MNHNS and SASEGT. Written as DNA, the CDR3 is TGTGCCAGCATCCCCGGACGGTTAGCTAACTATGGCTACACCTTC. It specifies CASIPGRLANYGYTF.

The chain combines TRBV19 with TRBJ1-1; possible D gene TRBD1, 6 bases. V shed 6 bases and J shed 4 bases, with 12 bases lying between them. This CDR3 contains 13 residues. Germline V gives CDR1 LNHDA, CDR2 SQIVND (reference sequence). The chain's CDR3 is CASRSRGGTEAFF. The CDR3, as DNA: TGTGCCAGTAGATCCAGGGGCGGCACTGAAGCTTTCTTT.

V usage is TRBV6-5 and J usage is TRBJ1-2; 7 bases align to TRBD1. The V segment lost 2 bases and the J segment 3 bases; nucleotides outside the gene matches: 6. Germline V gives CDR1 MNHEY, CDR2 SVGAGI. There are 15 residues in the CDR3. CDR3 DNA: TGTGCCAGCAGTTACAGGGGGCTTGGAGACTATGGCTACACCTTC. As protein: CASSYRGLGDYGYTF.

CDR3 residues: CASSIVTVNEKLFF. The CDR3 DNA is TGTGCCAGTAGTATTGTAACGGTTAATGAAAAACTGTTTTTT. This rearrangement joins TRBV19 to TRBJ1-4; D uncertain. CDR1 and CDR2 (germline): LNHDA, SQIVND (reference sequence). The CDR3 sequence is 14 residues long. Trimming took off 3 bases at V and 4 bases at J, with 9 bases between the two ends.

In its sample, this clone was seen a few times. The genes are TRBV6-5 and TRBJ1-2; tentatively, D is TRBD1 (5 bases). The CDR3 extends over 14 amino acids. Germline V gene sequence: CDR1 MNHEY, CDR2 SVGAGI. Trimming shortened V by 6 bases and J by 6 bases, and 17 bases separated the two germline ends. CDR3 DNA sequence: TGTGCCAGCAGCCCCAGGGTCATGAGGGATGGCTACACCTTC. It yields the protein CASSPRVMRDGYTF.

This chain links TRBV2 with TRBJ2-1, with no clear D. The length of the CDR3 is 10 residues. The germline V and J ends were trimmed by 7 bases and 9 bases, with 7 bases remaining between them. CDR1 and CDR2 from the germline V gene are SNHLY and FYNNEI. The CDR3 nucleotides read TGTGCCAGCAACGTGGGTGAGCAGTTCTTC. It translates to CASNVGEQFF.

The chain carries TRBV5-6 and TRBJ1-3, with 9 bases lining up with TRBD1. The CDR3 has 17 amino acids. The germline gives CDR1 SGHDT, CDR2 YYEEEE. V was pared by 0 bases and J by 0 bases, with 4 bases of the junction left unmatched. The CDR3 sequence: CASSLGGQGISGNTIYF. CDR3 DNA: TGTGCCAGCAGCTTGGGGGGACAGGGAATCTCTGGAAACACCATATATTTT. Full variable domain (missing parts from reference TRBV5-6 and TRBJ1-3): DAGVTQSPTHLIKTRGQQVTLRCSPKSGHDTVSWYQQALGQGPQFIFQYYEEEERQRGNFPDRFSGHQFPNYSSELNVNALLLGDSALYLCASSLGGQGISGNTIYFGEGSWLTVV.

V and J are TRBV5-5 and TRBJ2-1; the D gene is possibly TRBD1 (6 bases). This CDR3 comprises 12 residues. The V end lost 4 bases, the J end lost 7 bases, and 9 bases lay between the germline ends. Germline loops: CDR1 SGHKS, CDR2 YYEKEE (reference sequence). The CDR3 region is CASSGGGNEQFF. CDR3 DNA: TGTGCCAGCAGCGGGGGCGGGAATGAGCAGTTCTTC.

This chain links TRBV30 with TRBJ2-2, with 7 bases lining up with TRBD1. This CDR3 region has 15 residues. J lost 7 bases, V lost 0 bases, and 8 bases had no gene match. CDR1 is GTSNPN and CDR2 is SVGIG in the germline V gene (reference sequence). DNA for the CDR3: TGTGCCTGGAGTGTAGGCAGGGGGTTCGTCGGGGAGCTGTTTTTT. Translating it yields CAWSVGRGFVGELFF.

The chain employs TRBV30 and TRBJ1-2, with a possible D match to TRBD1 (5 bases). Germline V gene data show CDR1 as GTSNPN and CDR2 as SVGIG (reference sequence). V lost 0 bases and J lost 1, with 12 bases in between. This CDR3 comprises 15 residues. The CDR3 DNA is TGTGCCTGGAGTGTACGGGGGACGGGTAACTATGGCTACACCTTC. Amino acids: CAWSVRGTGNYGYTF.

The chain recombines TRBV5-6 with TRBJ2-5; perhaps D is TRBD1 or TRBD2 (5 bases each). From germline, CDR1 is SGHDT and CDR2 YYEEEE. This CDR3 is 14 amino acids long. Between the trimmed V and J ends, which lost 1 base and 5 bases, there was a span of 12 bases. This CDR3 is CASSLMGRGETQYF. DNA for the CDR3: TGTGCCAGCAGCTTGATGGGGCGAGGGGAGACCCAGTACTTC.

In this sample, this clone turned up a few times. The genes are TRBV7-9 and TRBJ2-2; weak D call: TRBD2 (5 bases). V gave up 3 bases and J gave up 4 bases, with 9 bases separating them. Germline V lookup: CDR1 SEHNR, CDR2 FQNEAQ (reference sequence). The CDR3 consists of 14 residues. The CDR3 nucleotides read TGTGCCAGCAGCTTTATGGGAGTCACCGGGGAGCTGTTTTTT. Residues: CASSFMGVTGELFF.

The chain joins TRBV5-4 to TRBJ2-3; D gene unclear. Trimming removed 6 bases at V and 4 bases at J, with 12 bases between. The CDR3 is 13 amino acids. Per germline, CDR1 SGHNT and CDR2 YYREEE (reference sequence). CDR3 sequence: CASTAGSPDTQYF. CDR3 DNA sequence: TGTGCCAGCACGGCCGGGTCCCCAGATACGCAGTATTTT.

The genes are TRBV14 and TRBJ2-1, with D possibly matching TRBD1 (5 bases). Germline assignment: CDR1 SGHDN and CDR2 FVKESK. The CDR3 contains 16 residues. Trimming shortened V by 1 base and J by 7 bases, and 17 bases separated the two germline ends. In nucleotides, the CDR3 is TGTGCCAGCAGCCAAGTTAGTTGGCAGGGCGAGAATGAGCAGTTCTTC. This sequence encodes CASSQVSWQGENEQFF.